These 5 T cell receptor beta chains were sequenced from one sample in a study of shared clonotypes between healthy human individuals. The naive CD8 fraction comprised CD45RO-negative cells positively selected for CCR7 and excluded terminally differentiated effector memory CD45RA+ cells. Sequencing was performed with immunoSEQ multiplex PCR; in TCRdb, only in-frame clones are kept and a portion is missing. The repertoire holds about 600,000 clones, with over 95% as singletons. The sequenced material came from naive CD8+ T cells sorted from blood. All receptors derive from a woman aged 30 to 39 in good health.

V usage is TRBV2 and J usage is TRBJ2-7; 7 bases map to TRBD1. Per germline, CDR1 SNHLY and CDR2 FYNNEI. V gave up 3 bases and J gave up 1 base; unmatched junction bases: 9. The CDR3 extends over 16 amino acids. The CDR3 coding sequence is TGTGCCAGCAGTGAGACCCAGGGGGTTTTTTCCTACGAGCAGTACTTC. Translating gives CASSETQGVFSYEQYF.

J is TRBJ2-7 and V is TRBV5-1; the D gene could be TRBD1 or TRBD2 (5 bases each). The germline V gene has CDR1 SGHRS and CDR2 YFSETQ. The germline V and J ends were trimmed by 2 bases and 1 base, with 13 bases remaining between them. This CDR3 region has 15 residues. The CDR3 reads CASSLGARGSYEQYF. The DNA of the CDR3 is TGCGCCAGCAGCTTAGGGGCACGGGGTTCCTACGAGCAGTACTTC.

The chain has TRBV19 and TRBJ2-2; either TRBD1 or TRBD2 may fit D (6 bases each). CDR1 is LNHDA and CDR2 is SQIVND in the germline V gene (reference sequence). This CDR3 has 15 amino acids. V was trimmed by 5 bases and J by 5 bases, leaving 15 bases between them. CDR3 nucleotide sequence: TGTGCCAGTAGTTTCCGGGGGCTTTATACCGGGGAGCTGTTTTTT. This translates into CASSFRGLYTGELFF.

CDR3: CATSSTRGGQGTEAFF. CDR3 bases: TGTGCCACCAGCAGTACCCGGGGGGGGCAGGGCACTGAAGCTTTCTTT. The V call is TRBV15, the J call TRBJ1-1, with D perhaps matching TRBD1 (6 bases). The CDR3 loop spans 16 amino acids. V lost 3 bases to trimming and J lost 4 bases, with 18 bases between them. Germline CDR1 LNHNV, CDR2 YYDKDF (reference sequence).

The J gene is TRBJ1-2, the V gene TRBV7-9; D not resolved. The CDR3 sequence is 12 residues long. With 3 bases removed from V and 2 bases from J, the gap between germline ends came to 4 bases. Germline V gene sequence: CDR1 SEHNR, CDR2 FQNEAQ (reference sequence). DNA of the CDR3: TGTGCCAGCAGCTTTGGGAACTATGGCTACACCTTC. This codes for CASSFGNYGYTF.